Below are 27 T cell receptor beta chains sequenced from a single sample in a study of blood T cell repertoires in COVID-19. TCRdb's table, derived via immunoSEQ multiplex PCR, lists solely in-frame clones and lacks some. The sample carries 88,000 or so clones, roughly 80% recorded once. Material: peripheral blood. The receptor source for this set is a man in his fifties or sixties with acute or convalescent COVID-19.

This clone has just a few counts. In nucleotides, the CDR3 is TGTGCCAGCAGCCAAGGTCGCACTAGCGGGATCCAAGAGACCCAGTACTTC. Translation: CASSQGRTSGIQETQYF. The genes are TRBV3-1 (or the pseudogene TRBV3-2) and TRBJ2-5; 10 positions match TRBD2. The V gene's germline CDR1 is LGHDT and CDR2 YNNKEL (reference sequence). The CDR3 sequence is 17 residues long. V was pared by 1 base and J by 1 base, with 6 bases of the junction left unmatched.

The DNA of the CDR3 is TGTGCCAGCAGTTCATTTAGGGGGCCTTATCAGCCCCAGCATTTT. Its translation is CASSSFRGPYQPQHF. This chain connects TRBV28 to TRBJ1-5, with 7 bases that match TRBD1. Trimming took 4 bases from V and 5 from J; bases not matched to a gene: 8. This CDR3 region has 15 residues. CDR1 and CDR2 (germline): MDHEN, SYDVKM.

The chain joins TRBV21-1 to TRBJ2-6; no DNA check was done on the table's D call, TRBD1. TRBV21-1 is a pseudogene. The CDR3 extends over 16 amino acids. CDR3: CASRDMRNSGANVLTF. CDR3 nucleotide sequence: TGTGCCAGTCGGGACATGCGTAATTCTGGGGCCAACGTCCTGACTTTC.

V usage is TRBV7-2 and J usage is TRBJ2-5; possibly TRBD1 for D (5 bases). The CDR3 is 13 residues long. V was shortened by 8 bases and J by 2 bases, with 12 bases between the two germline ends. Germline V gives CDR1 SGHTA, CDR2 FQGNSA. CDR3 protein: CASHRTKQETQYF. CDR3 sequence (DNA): TGTGCCAGCCACAGGACAAAGCAAGAGACCCAGTACTTC.

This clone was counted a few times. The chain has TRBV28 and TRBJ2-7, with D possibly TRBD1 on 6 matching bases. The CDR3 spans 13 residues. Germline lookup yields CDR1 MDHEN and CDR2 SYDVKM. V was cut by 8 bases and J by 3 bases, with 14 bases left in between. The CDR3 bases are TGTGCCAGCGGGGACACTAACTACTACGAGCAGTACTTC. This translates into CASGDTNYYEQYF.

CDR3 region: CASSLGGSQETQYF. The CDR3 bases are TGTGCCAGCAGCTTAGGAGGGAGCCAAGAGACCCAGTACTTC. The chain couples TRBV11-3 to TRBJ2-5, with D possibly being TRBD2 (5 bases). V was pared by 1 base and J by 1 base, with 7 bases between. The CDR3 spans 14 residues. CDR1 is SGHNT and CDR2 is YENEEA in the germline V gene.

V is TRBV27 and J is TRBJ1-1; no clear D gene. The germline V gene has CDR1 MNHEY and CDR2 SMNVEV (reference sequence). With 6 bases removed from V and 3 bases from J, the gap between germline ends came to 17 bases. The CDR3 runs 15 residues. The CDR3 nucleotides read TGTGCCAGCAGCCTATCTTCTACGAGGGACACTGAAGCTTTCTTT. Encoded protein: CASSLSSTRDTEAFF.

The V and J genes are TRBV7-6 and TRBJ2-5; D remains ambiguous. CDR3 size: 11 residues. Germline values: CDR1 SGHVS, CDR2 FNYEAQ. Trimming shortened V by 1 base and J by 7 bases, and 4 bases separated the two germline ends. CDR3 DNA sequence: TGTGCCAGCAGCTTAGGAGCGACCCAGTACTTC. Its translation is CASSLGATQYF.

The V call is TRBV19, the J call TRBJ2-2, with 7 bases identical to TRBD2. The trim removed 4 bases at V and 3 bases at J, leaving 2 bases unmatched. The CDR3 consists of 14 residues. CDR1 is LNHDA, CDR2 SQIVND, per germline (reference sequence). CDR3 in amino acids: CASSRGGYTGELFF. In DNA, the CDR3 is TGTGCCAGTAGTAGGGGGGGGTACACCGGGGAGCTGTTTTTT.

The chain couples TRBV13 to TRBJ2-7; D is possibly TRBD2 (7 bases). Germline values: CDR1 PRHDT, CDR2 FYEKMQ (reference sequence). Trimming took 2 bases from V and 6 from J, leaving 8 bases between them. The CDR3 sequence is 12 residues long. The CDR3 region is CASSLRGGEQYF. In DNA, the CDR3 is TGTGCCAGCAGCTTAAGGGGGGGCGAGCAGTACTTC.

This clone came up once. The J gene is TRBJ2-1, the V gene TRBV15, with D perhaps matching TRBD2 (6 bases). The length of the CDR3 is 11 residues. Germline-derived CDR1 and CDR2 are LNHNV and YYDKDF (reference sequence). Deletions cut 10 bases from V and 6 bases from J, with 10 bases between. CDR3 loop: CAIAGGNEQFF. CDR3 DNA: TGTGCCATCGCCGGGGGCAATGAGCAGTTCTTC.

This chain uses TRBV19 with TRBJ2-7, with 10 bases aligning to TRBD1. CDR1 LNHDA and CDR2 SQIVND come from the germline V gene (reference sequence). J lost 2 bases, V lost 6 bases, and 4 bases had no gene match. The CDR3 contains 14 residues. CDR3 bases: TGTGCCAGTAGCTCAGGACAGGGGGCCTACGAGCAGTACTTC. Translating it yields CASSSGQGAYEQYF.

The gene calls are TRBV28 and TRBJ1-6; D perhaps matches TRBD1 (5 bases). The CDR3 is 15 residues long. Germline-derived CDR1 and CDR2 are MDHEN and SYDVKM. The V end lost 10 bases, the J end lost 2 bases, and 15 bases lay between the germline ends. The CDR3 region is CATQGLVPYNSPLHF. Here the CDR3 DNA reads TGTGCCACCCAGGGTTTAGTCCCCTATAATTCACCCCTCCACTTT.

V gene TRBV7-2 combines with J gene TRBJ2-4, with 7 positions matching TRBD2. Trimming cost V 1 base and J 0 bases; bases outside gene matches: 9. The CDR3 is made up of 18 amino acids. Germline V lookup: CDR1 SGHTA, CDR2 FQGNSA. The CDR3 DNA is TGTGCCAGCAGCTTAGACGCGGGAGATGCGGGAGCCAAAAACATTCAGTACTTC. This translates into CASSLDAGDAGAKNIQYF.

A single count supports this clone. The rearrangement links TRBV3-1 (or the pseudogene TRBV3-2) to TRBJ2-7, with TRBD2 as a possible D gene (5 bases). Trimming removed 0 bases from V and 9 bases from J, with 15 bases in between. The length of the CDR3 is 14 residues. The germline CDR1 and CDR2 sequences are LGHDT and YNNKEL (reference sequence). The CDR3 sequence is CASSQDSLGLGQYF. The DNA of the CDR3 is TGTGCCAGCAGCCAAGATTCCCTTGGACTGGGGCAGTACTTC.

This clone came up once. In nucleotides, the CDR3 is TGTGCCAGCAGCTTCTCCCCTTTGAACACCGGGGAGCTGTTTTTT. This codes for CASSFSPLNTGELFF. J is TRBJ2-2 and V is TRBV13, with D unclear. The CDR3 loop spans 15 amino acids. Germline lookup yields CDR1 PRHDT and CDR2 FYEKMQ (reference sequence). The V end was cut by 3 bases, the J end by 1 base, with 9 bases between.

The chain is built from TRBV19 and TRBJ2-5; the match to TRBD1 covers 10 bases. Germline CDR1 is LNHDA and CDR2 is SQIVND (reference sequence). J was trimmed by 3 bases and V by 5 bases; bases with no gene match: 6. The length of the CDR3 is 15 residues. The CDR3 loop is CASSAPGQGKETQYF. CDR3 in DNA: TGTGCCAGTAGTGCACCGGGACAGGGGAAAGAGACCCAGTACTTC.

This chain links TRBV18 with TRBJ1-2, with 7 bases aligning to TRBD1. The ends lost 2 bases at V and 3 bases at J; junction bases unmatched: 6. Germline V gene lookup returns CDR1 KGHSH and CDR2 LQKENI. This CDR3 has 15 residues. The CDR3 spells CASSPEFGTDYGYTF. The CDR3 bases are TGTGCCAGCTCACCAGAATTCGGGACAGACTATGGCTACACCTTC.

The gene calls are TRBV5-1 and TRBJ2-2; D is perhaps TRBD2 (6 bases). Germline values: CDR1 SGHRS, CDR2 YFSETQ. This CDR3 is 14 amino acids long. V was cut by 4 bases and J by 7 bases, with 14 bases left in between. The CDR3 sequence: CASSSGRDGGELFF. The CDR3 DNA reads TGCGCCAGCAGCAGCGGGCGGGACGGCGGGGAGCTGTTTTTT.

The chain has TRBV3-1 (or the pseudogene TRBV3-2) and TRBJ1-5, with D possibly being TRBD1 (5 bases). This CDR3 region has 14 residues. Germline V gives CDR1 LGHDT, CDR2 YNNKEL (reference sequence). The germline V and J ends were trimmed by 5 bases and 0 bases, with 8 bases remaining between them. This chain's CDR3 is CASSGANSNQPQHF. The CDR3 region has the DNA TGTGCCAGCAGCGGGGCCAATAGCAATCAGCCCCAGCATTTT.

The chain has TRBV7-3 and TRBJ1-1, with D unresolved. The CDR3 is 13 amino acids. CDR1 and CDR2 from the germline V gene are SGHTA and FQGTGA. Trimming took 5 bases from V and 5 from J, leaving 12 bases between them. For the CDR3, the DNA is TGTGCCAGCAGCCTCTCCCCGGGGACTGAAGCTTTCTTT. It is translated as CASSLSPGTEAFF.

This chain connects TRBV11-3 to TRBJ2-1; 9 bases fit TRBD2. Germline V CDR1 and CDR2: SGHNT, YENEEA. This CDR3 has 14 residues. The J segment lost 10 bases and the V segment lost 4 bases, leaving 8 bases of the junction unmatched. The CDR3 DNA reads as TGTGCCAGCAGCTGGACTAGCGCGGGGGCAGAGCAGTTCTTC. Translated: CASSWTSAGAEQFF.

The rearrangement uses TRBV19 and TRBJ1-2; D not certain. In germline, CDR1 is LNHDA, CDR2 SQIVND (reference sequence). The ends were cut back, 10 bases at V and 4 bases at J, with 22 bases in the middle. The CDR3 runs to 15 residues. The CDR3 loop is CATRERARLSYGYTF. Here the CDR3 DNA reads TGTGCCACCAGAGAGAGGGCTCGGCTAAGCTATGGCTACACCTTC.

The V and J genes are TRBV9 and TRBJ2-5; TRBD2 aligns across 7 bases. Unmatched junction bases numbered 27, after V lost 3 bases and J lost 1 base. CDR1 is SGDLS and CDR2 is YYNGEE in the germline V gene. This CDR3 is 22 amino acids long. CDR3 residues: CASSAGVGASGETPTSQETQYF. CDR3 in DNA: TGTGCCAGCAGCGCCGGCGTAGGGGCTAGCGGTGAAACTCCTACTAGCCAAGAGACCCAGTACTTC.

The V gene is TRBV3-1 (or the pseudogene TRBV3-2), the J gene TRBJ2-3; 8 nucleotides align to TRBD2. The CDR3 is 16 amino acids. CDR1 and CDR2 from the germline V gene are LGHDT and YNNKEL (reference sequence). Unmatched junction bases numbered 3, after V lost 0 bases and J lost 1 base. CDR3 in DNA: TGTGCCAGCAGCCAAGACACTAGCGGAGGCACAGATACGCAGTATTTT. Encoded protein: CASSQDTSGGTDTQYF.

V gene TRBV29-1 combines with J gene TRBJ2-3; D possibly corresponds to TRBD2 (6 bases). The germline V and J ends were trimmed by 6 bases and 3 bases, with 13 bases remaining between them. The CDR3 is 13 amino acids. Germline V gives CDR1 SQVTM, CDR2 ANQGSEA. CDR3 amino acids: CSVRRLGTDTQYF. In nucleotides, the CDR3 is TGCAGCGTCCGACGACTAGGAACAGATACGCAGTATTTT.

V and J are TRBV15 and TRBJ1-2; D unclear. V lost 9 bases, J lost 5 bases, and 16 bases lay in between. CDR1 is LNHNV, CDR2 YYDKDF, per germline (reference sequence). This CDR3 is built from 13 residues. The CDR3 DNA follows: TGTGCCACAACTAAACGGTACGATTATGGCTACACCTTC. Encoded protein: CATTKRYDYGYTF.